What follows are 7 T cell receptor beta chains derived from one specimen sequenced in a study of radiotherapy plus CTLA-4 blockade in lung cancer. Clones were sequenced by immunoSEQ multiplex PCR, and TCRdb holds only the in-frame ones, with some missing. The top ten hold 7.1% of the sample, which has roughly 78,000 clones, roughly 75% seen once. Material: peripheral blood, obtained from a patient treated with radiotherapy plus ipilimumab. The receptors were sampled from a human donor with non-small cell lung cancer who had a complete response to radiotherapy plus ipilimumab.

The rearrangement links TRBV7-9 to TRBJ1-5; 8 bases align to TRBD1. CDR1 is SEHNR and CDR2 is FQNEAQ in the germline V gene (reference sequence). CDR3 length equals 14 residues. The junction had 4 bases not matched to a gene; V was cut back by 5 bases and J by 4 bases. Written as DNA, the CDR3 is TGTGCCAGCAGCACACAGGGGGGTAATCAGCCCCAGCATTTT. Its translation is CASSTQGGNQPQHF.

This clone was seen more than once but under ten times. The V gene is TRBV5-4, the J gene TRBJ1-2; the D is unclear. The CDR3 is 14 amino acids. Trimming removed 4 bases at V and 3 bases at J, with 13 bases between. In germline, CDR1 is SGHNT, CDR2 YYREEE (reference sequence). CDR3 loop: CASSLWLRDYGYTF. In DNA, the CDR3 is TGTGCCAGCAGCCTTTGGCTTCGGGACTATGGCTACACCTTC. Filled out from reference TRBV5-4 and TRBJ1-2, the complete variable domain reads ETGVTQSPTHLIKTRGQQVTLRCSSQSGHNTVSWYQQALGQGPQFIFQYYREEENGRGNFPPRFSGLQFPNYSSELNVNALELDDSALYLCASSLWLRDYGYTFGSGTRLTVV.

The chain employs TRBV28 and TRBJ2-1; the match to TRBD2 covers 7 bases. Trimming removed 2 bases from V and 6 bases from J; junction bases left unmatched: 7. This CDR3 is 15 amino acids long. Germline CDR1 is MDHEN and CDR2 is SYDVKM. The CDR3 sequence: CASSLARTGGNEQFF. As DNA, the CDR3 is TGTGCCAGCAGTTTAGCCCGAACGGGGGGCAATGAGCAGTTCTTC.

In nucleotides, the CDR3 is TGTGCTGGGGGGAAGGGGATGGACTATGGCTACACCTTC. Protein product: CAGGKGMDYGYTF. The V and J genes are TRBV30 and TRBJ1-2, with TRBD1 as a possible D gene (5 bases). Germline V gene data show CDR1 as GTSNPN and CDR2 as SVGIG (reference sequence). This CDR3 has 13 amino acids.

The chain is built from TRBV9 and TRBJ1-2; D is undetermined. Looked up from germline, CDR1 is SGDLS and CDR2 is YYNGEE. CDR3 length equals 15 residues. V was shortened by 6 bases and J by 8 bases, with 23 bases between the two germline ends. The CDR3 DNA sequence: TGTGCCAGCACCCCCGACTCTTGGACTCGGACGGGCTACACCTTC. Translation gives CASTPDSWTRTGYTF.

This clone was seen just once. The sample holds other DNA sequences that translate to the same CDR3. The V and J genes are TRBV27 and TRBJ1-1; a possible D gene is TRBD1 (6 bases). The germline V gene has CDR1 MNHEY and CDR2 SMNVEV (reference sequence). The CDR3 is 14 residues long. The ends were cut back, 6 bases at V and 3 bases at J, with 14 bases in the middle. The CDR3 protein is CASRKQGGDTEAFF. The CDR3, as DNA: TGTGCCAGCAGAAAACAGGGAGGGGACACTGAAGCTTTCTTT.

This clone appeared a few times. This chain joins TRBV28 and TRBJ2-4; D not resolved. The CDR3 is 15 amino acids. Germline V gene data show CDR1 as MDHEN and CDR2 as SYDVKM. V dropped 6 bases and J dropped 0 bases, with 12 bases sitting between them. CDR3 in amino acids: CASSLTNLAKNIQYF. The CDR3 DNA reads TGTGCCAGCAGCCTAACGAACTTAGCCAAAAACATTCAGTACTTC.